This T cell receptor (beta chain) is from a study of shared clonotypes between healthy human individuals (dated by TCRdb to 2018 to 2021). About the investigation overall: Two women and three men aged 18 to 49 years were included in the cohort. To increase sequencing depth and limit assay-specific biases, different laboratories used diverse techniques to prepare libraries and sequence TCR repertoires. Per donor, leukapheresis produced somewhere between about 0.94 and 9 billion PBMCs. To estimate repertoire size and how much clonotypes are shared between individuals, the study performed deep sequencing of blood TCR repertoires from about five healthy adults. For each donor, three plates each were used for CD4 naive and CD4 memory, two plates were used for CD8 naive, and one plate was used for CD8 memory.

Using the deep immunoSEQ assay, multiplex PCR amplified TCR CDR3 regions from genomic DNA. Extracted genomic DNA from each cell subset was distributed evenly across all wells of several immunoSEQ 96-well plates, and each plate was treated as a replicate. For sorted subsets, approximately 210 ng of genomic DNA, equivalent to some 30,000 T cell genomes, went into each replicate PCR. The purified libraries were quantified using a Qubit 3.0 fluorometer, sized with a Bioanalyzer 2100, and then quantified again using the KAPA Library Quantification kit. Each immunoSEQ 96-well plate was sequenced on its own single-read 150-cycle Illumina NextSeq 550 flow cell. In the source study's methods: Because the immunoSEQ output held only junctional sequences and lacked quality scores, the filtering could not match the filtering applied to full-length reads. To assign V/J genes and CDR3, sequences were annotated against IMGT germline references using PyIR, a Python wrapper for IgBLAST v1.9. Any read was removed if the V/J assignment was weak (E-value above 1e-6), the CDR3 was missing, or the read contained stop codons, out-of-frame junctions, or ambiguous translated residues. V3J clonotypes were defined as sequences sharing an identical inferred V gene, J gene, and CDR3 amino acid sequence. Percentage overlap between repertoires was calculated by dividing the number of shared unique clonotypes by the size of the smaller repertoire. Repertoire richness was assessed with RTK rarefaction, the Chao1 estimator, and Recon v2.1 estimates of unobserved clonotypes. Generation probabilities were computed with OLGA for all TCRbeta clonotypes obtained by the gDNA method from four donors. As stored in TCRdb, this immuneACCESS dataset retains in-frame rearrangements with V and J assigned. A fraction of the clones does not appear; measured against another copy, unresolved V genes explain less than half of the discrepancy, and the remainder lacks a known reason. V, J and clone size reflect that table, while D and trimming were determined from the DNA. For this sample the table gives around 1,000,000 clones, of which approximately 75% were detected only once. Of the sample, roughly 0.82% falls within the top ten clones.

The donors were healthy, HIV-negative adults with no recently reported acute infections or vaccinations. All donors were Caucasian adults living in Nashville, Tennessee, USA. CD4+ T cells were enriched through magnetic negative selection, after which naive cells were positively selected on CD45RA and the remaining negative fraction served as the memory subset. Blood was obtained by leukapheresis, after which PBMCs were separated by Ficoll-Histopaque density gradient centrifugation and cryopreserved in liquid nitrogen vapor phase. Purity and quantity of every magnetically sorted T cell population were checked by analytical flow cytometry. Genomic DNA was isolated from each sorted fraction and quantified by UV absorbance on a Nanodrop 2000c. On this clone itself: The target of this receptor is not known. There are no base qualities to consult, and no much larger clone falls within one base.

The V end loses 0 bases and the J end loses 2 bases, and a stretch of 11 bases separates them. The CDR3 contains 16 residues, cysteine and phenylalanine counted. Only the CDR3 DNA is retained, 48 bases long and in frame from the first base. CDR1 and CDR2, per the germline V gene, are KGHSH and LQKENI. Paper-wide results and their limitations: Pairwise subsampling indicated that sequencing depth was expected to affect the degree of clonotype sharing among donors. Higher generation probabilities were observed for clonotypes shared by all four sorted-subset donors than for non-shared clonotypes. Naive subsets generally had larger estimated clonotype richness than memory subsets. Rarefaction of sorted-subset datasets indicated incomplete sequencing despite the large sequencing depth. When several donors were compared, the shared fraction of clonotypes was about 5% for naive CD4, about 4% for naive CD8, 2.3% for memory CD4, and about 0.36% for memory CD8. Because the study included only a small number of donors, the genetic and exposure-history diversity represented was limited. Sampling was restricted to blood, and TCR repertoires in tissues likely differ from the TCR repertoires found in blood.

The sequence was collected from a man aged 18 to 30 in good health. Some clones in this sample may be carry-over from other donors' samples. In this chain, TRBV18 is recombined with TRBJ2-1; the D match is possibly TRBD1 or TRBD2, with 5 bases aligned in each. Sequenced input: memory CD4+ T cells from PBMCs. What the cell subset or site label conveys for this sample: CD45RA-negative fraction. The DNA is as follows: TGTGCCAGCTCACCACCGGGGGAGAACGCCTACAATGAGCAGTTCTTC. Its protein is CASSPPGENAYNEQFF.